This record looks at one TCR beta chain sequence and its context. Antigen: not known. This entry belongs to a study of OX40 agonist ivuxolimab in advanced cancers. Overall study: The study gave patients intravenous ivuxolimab at 0.01 to 10 mg/kg every 2 weeks.

Sequencing used immunoSEQ multiplex PCR; TCRdb keeps in-frame clones, though not all of them. Counted here are about 27,000 clones, about 76% occurring once; the ten biggest clones make up roughly 30%. Germline CDR1 reads SGDLS; CDR2 reads YYNGEE. V shed 3 bases, J shed 7 bases, and the junction held 7 bases outside the gene matches. This CDR3 is built from 14 residues. Overall study findings and caveats: Among some nonresponders, normalized T-cell clonal expansion was also low.

This receptor was taken from an adult with an advanced solid tumor such as melanoma, head and neck, liver or kidney cancer. Sequenced material: CD4+ or CD8+ T cells sorted from blood, taken in a trial of the OX40 agonist ivuxolimab. The rearrangement joins TRBV9 to TRBJ2-1, with 7 bases lining up with TRBD1. The DNA of the CDR3 is TGTGCCAGCAGCGCCCGGGACAGTCGTAATGAGCAGTTCTTC. This sequence encodes CASSARDSRNEQFF.